The entry below describes one T cell receptor (beta chain). It has no known antigen specificity. Base qualities are not provided; no much larger clone lies one nucleotide away. One collaborating source in Seattle enrolled patients while the patients were actively infected and followed the patients over time throughout the course of disease. Whole blood was collected in K2EDTA tubes by collaborating institutions according to the institutions' own protocols. For TCRbeta analysis, collaborators shipped samples as frozen whole blood, isolated PBMCs, or DNA extracted from either of those sample types. The data are from a study of blood T cell repertoires in COVID-19 (TCRdb year 2020). About the full investigation: The collaborator samples originated in the United States, Italy and Spain and spanned the acute and convalescent phases of COVID-19. The prospective study material was composed of cDNA or gDNA derived from T cells, B-cell-depleted T cells, or PBMCs. The dataset comprised deeply sampled blood TCRbeta repertoires from subjects exposed to, actively infected with, or recovered from COVID-19. The repertoires were released in a freely available public database intended as a resource for research on the immune response to SARS-CoV-2. The samples were drawn from two sources: the first 160 participants of the ongoing ImmuneRACE study, and 1,000 to 1,500 subjects contributed by 6 global collaborators. A de-identified subject ID, COVID-19 status, age in years and sex were almost always included in the sample metadata. Where available, HLA class I and class II types were obtained from metadata supplied by the sample provider rather than from assay-based typing.

The germline V end is reduced by 1 base and the J end by 5 bases; junction bases left unmatched: 4. Including cysteine and phenylalanine, the CDR3 has 14 amino acids. Only the CDR3 part of the read is kept: 42 bases, read in frame from the first base. Via the germline V gene (reference sequence), CDR1 is LGHDT and CDR2 YNNKEL. The immunoSEQ Assay, a bias-controlled multiplex PCR, was used to amplify TCRbeta CDR3 regions from genomic DNA. The paper's data handling went like this. The number of nucleated cells in each sample was estimated from the amplification of reference gene primers within the assay. To quantify the absolute abundance of each unique TCRbeta CDR3 rearrangement, sequence reads were collapsed and filtered. For each sample, productive Simpson clonality was calculated as the square root of Simpson's diversity index across productive rearrangements. TCRdb obtained this table from immuneACCESS and retained in-frame rearrangements with V and J assigned. These tables miss some clones; where compared with another copy, unresolved V genes account for less than half of the shortfall, and the remainder is unexplained. That table is the source of V, J and clone size, and D and trimming were worked out from the DNA. The sample table holds fewer than 200,000 clones, of which approximately 86% were seen once. Around 7% of the sample goes to the ten largest clones.

What the authors observed across the whole study: The amount of clinical and demographic metadata varied by source and participant and was provided uncurated.

This receptor was obtained from a woman in her thirties or forties with COVID-19, enrolled during active disease. The chain links TRBV3-1 (or the pseudogene TRBV3-2) with TRBJ2-5, with 7 junctional bases fitting TRBD2. The source material was peripheral blood. The DNA sequence follows: TGTGCCAGCAGCCAAGTCCAGGGAGGGGAGACCCAGTACTTC. This is translated as CASSQVQGGETQYF.